This entry describes one TCR beta chain. The source of the sample is a study of control samples from healthy donors and cancer patients. Assay used: immunoSEQ multiplex PCR; TCRdb lists only in-frame clones, some missing. The sample shows 110,000 or so clones, 80% to 90% of them seen only once. This CDR3 contains 14 residues. Germline lookup yields CDR1 LNHNV and CDR2 YYDKDF (reference sequence). With 1 base removed from V and 5 bases from J, the gap between germline ends came to 9 bases. This sequence joins TRBV15 and TRBJ2-1; no clear D. The receptor was derived from a woman aged 50 to 60 in good health. Sequenced sample: blood. The CDR3 nucleotides are TGTGCCACCAGCAGAGGACTCAAAGACAATGAGCAGTTCTTC. This sequence encodes CATSRGLKDNEQFF.